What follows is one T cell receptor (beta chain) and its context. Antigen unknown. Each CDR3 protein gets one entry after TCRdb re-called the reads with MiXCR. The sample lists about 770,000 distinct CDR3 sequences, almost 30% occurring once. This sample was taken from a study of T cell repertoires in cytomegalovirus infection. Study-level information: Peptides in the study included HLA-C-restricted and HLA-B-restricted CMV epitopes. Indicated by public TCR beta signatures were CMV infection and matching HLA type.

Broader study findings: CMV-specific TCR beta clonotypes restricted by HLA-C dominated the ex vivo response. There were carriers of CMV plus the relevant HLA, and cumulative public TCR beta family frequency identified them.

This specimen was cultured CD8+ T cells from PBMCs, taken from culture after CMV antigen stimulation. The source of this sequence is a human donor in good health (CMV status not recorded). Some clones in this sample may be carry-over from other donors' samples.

This chain's CDR3 is CASRSEGETQYF. The CDR3 DNA reads as TGTGCCAGCAGGTCAGAGGGGGAGACCCAGTACTTC. The V gene is TRBV28, the J gene TRBJ2-5; D assignment may be TRBD1 or TRBD2 (5 bases each). The CDR3 loop spans 12 amino acids. The germline gives CDR1 MDHEN, CDR2 SYDVKM. V shed 6 bases and J shed 5 bases, with 10 bases lying between them. Supplemented by reference TRBV28 and TRBJ2-5, the full variable domain reads DVKVTQSSRYLVKRTGEKVFLECVQDMDHENMFWYRQDPGLGLRLIYFSYDVKMKEKGDIPEGYSVSREKKERFSLILESASTNQTSMYLCASRSEGETQYFGPGTRLLVL.